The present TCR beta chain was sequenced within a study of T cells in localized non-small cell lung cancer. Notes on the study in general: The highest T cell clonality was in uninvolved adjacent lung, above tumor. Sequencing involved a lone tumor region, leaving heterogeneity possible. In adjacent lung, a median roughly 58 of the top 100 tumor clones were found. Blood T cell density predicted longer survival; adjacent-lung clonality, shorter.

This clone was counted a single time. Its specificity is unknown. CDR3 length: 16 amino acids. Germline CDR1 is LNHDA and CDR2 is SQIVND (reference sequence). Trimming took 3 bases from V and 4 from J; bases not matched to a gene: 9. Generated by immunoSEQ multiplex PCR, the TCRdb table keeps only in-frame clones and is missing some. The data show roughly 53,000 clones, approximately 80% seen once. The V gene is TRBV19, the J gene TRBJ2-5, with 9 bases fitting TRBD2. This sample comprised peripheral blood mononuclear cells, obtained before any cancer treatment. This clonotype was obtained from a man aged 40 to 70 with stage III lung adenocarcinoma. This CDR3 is CASSMDAGGLGETQYF. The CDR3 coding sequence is TGTGCCAGTAGTATGGATGCGGGAGGGCTGGGAGAGACCCAGTACTTC. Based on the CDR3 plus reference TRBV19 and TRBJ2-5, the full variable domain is DGGITQSPKYLFRKEGQNVTLSCEQNLNHDAMYWYRQDPGQGLRLIYYSQIVNDFQKGDIAEGYSVSREKKESFPLTVTSAQKNPTAFYLCASSMDAGGLGETQYFGPGTRLLVL.